Below, 12 T cell receptor beta chains from the same sample are listed, as sequenced in a study of blood T cell repertoires in COVID-19. Profiling relied on immunoSEQ multiplex PCR, and the TCRdb table lists in-frame clones only, not all of them. The data show approximately 500,000 clones, 88% seen once. The sequencing sample was made of PBMCs or T cells enriched from blood (not recorded which). All receptors derive from a woman in her forties who had recovered from COVID-19.

Points on this clone: The sample contains more than one DNA sequence encoding this CDR3. The rearrangement links TRBV2 to TRBJ2-7; TRBD2 aligns across 8 bases. CDR3 size: 15 residues. V trimming: 3 bases; J trimming: 3 bases; junction bases outside the gene matches: 7. The V gene's germline CDR1 is SNHLY and CDR2 FYNNEI. The CDR3 spells CASSEGLAGVYEQYF. As DNA, the CDR3 is TGTGCCAGCAGTGAGGGGCTAGCGGGTGTCTACGAGCAGTACTTC. Supplemented by reference TRBV2 and TRBJ2-7, the full variable domain reads EPEVTQTPSHQVTQMGQEVILRCVPISNHLYFYWYRQILGQKVEFLVSFYNNEISEKSEIFDDQFSVERPDGSNFTLKIRSTKLEDSAMYFCASSEGLAGVYEQYFGPGTRLTVT.

This sequence joins TRBV14 and TRBJ2-3; the D gene is possibly TRBD1 (5 bases). The CDR3 consists of 15 residues. Trimming removed 4 bases at V and 2 bases at J, with 13 bases between. Germline V lookup: CDR1 SGHDN, CDR2 FVKESK. CDR3 DNA sequence: TGTGCCAGCAGCCCTCGACAGTCTCTCACAGATACGCAGTATTTT. Protein product: CASSPRQSLTDTQYF.

The CDR3, as DNA: TGTGCCACCAGTCCTAGCGGGACCCAACCCTCTAGCACAGATACGCAGTATTTT. It translates to CATSPSGTQPSSTDTQYF. V usage is TRBV24-1 and J usage is TRBJ2-3; 9 bases line up with TRBD2. J lost 0 bases, V lost 6 bases, and 12 bases had no gene match. CDR3 length: 18 amino acids. Germline CDR1 and CDR2: KGHDR and SFDVKD.

The J gene is TRBJ1-1, the V gene TRBV27, with TRBD1 as a possible D gene (5 bases). The V gene's germline CDR1 is MNHEY and CDR2 SMNVEV (reference sequence). This CDR3 region has 13 residues. V lost 0 bases, J lost 6 bases, and 8 bases lay in between. CDR3 amino acids: CASSLSGLAEAFF. The CDR3 DNA reads TGTGCCAGCAGTTTATCGGGACTAGCTGAAGCTTTCTTT.

The rearrangement joins TRBV28 to TRBJ1-2; D is ambiguous. With 4 bases removed from V and 0 bases from J, the gap between germline ends came to 18 bases. In germline, CDR1 is MDHEN, CDR2 SYDVKM. The CDR3 extends over 17 amino acids. The CDR3 DNA reads TGTGCCAGCAGTTCCGCGGCAGCCCAATTAACTAACTATGGCTACACCTTC. Protein product: CASSSAAAQLTNYGYTF.

The chain is built from TRBV7-2 and TRBJ2-7, with TRBD2 matching over 11 bases. The CDR3 length is 19 residues. Germline V gene sequence: CDR1 SGHTA, CDR2 FQGNSA. With V trimmed by 1 base and J by 1 base, 12 bases remained unmatched. The CDR3: CASSLEAQLAGVSSYEQYF. The CDR3 DNA follows: TGTGCCAGCAGCTTAGAGGCGCAACTAGCGGGAGTCTCATCCTACGAGCAGTACTTC.

The rearrangement links TRBV5-1 to TRBJ1-1, with TRBD1 matching over 7 bases. This CDR3 is built from 16 residues. Germline trimming cut 3 bases from V and 0 bases from J; bases unmatched to any gene: 8. Germline V gene sequence: CDR1 SGHRS, CDR2 YFSETQ. Here the CDR3 reads CASSSDPTGLNTEAFF. DNA of the CDR3: TGCGCCAGCAGCTCCGACCCGACAGGGTTGAACACTGAAGCTTTCTTT.

The chain recombines TRBV7-2 with TRBJ1-2; a possible D gene is TRBD1 (6 bases). Germline V CDR1 and CDR2: SGHTA, FQGNSA. This CDR3 has 13 residues. The V and J ends lost 1 base and 8 bases respectively, with 11 bases between them. CDR3 in amino acids: CASSLGYRVGYTF. CDR3 in DNA: TGTGCCAGCAGCTTAGGCTACAGGGTGGGCTACACCTTC.

This clone was seen ten or more times. The J gene is TRBJ2-1, the V gene TRBV27; 8 bases line up with TRBD2. Germline CDR1 reads MNHEY; CDR2 reads SMNVEV (reference sequence). With 3 bases clipped from V and 8 bases from J, the junction kept 6 bases outside the gene matches. The CDR3 loop spans 14 amino acids. The CDR3 loop is CASSFGSGSDEQFF. Written as DNA, the CDR3 is TGTGCCAGCAGTTTTGGGAGCGGGAGTGATGAGCAGTTCTTC.

The gene calls are TRBV24-1 and TRBJ1-1, with D tentatively TRBD1 (5 bases). Trimming cost V 6 bases and J 5 bases, with 18 bases left between them. The CDR3 contains 15 residues. Germline V lookup: CDR1 KGHDR, CDR2 SFDVKD. CDR3: CATSLDAGGGTEAFF. The CDR3 nucleotides read TGTGCCACCAGTCTTGATGCTGGGGGAGGTACTGAAGCTTTCTTT.

The gene calls are TRBV27 and TRBJ1-6, with D possibly TRBD1 on 6 matching bases. The CDR3 totals 14 residues. Germline assignment: CDR1 MNHEY and CDR2 SMNVEV (reference sequence). V lost 7 bases, J lost 10 bases, and 17 bases lay in between. The CDR3 sequence: CASTLDRASSPLHF. DNA for the CDR3: TGTGCCAGCACCCTGGACAGAGCTTCATCACCCCTCCACTTT.

The sample holds one count of this clone. J is TRBJ2-5 and V is TRBV25-1; no clear D. Germline V CDR1 and CDR2: MGHDK, SYGVNS. V lost 0 bases, J lost 1 base, and 3 bases lay in between. The CDR3 length is 13 residues. In nucleotides, the CDR3 is TGTGCCAGCAGTGAATACCTCCAAGAGACCCAGTACTTC. It specifies CASSEYLQETQYF.